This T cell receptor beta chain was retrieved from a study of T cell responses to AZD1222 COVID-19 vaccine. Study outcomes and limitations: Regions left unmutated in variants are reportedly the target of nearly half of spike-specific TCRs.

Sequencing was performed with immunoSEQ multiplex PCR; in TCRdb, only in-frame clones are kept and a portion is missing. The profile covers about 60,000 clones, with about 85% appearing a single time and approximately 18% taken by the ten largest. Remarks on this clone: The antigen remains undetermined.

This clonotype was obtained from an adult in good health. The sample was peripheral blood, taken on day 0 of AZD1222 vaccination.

Here the CDR3 reads CASSRSGGNQPQHF. The CDR3 DNA sequence: TGTGCCAGCAGCCGTAGCGGGGGCAATCAGCCCCAGCATTTT. The genes are TRBV7-2 and TRBJ1-5; D is undetermined. Germline loops: CDR1 SGHTA, CDR2 FQGNSA. The V end was cut by 5 bases, the J end by 2 bases, with 10 bases between. The CDR3 sequence is 14 residues long.